The 12 T cell receptor beta chains listed next were all sequenced from one sample in a study of post-analysis software for immune sequencing data (dated by TCRdb to between 2015 and 2017). In the paper's terms, the time point label means: second blood draw from one MS patient after hematopoietic stem cell transplantation. Libraries were built with PCR. Instrument on record: Illumina HiSeq 2500. To reduce PCR and sequencing biases, unique molecular identifiers were built into the TCR beta cDNA libraries. The public reads were run again by TCRdb, first through fastp at Q25 and then through MiXCR, and only productive beta chains were kept. CDR3 protein sequences are deduplicated, and each keeps its most common genes and DNA. This sample is represented by about 160,000 distinct CDR3 sequences; around 36% of them were singletons. The leading ten clones occupy about 26% of the sample. The specimen comprised blood, sampled after autologous hematopoietic stem cell transplantation. The source of these receptors is a girl aged 5 to 17 with multiple sclerosis. Donor details come from another sample of the same person, matched by shared clones.

There are many counts of this clonotype. V gene TRBV20-1 combines with J gene TRBJ2-7; 7 bases match TRBD2. The V gene's germline CDR1 is DFQATT and CDR2 SNEGSKA (reference sequence). The V and J ends lost 3 bases and 3 bases, in that order; junction bases with no gene match: 8. There are 14 residues in the CDR3. The CDR3 loop is CSARGGRADYEQYF. The CDR3 DNA reads as TGCAGTGCTAGGGGGGGGAGGGCGGACTACGAGCAGTACTTC.

The chain employs TRBV6-1 and TRBJ2-7; 8 nucleotides align to TRBD2. This CDR3 region has 18 residues. The germline V gene has CDR1 MNHNS and CDR2 SASEGT. The V gene end was trimmed by 7 bases and the J gene end by 2 bases; junction bases not matched to a gene: 19. This CDR3 is CASTLTSGTRKGTYEQYF. CDR3 nucleotide sequence: TGTGCCAGCACCCTAACTAGCGGCACCCGGAAGGGGACCTACGAGCAGTACTTC.

The CDR3 here is CATSRGGQDTNTQYF. The DNA of the CDR3 is TGTGCCACCAGCAGAGGAGGACAGGACACTAATACGCAGTATTTT. This sequence joins TRBV15 and TRBJ2-3; 7 bases are shared with TRBD1. Per the germline V gene, CDR1 is LNHNV and CDR2 is YYDKDF (reference sequence). V was pared by 1 base and J by 7 bases, with 8 bases of the junction left unmatched. This CDR3 spans 15 amino acids.

This clonotype was counted a few times. The chain carries TRBV9 and TRBJ2-4, with 10 positions matching TRBD2. The CDR3 spans 19 residues. The V and J ends lost 4 bases and 3 bases, in that order; junction bases with no gene match: 16. The germline gives CDR1 SGDLS, CDR2 YYNGEE. CDR3 sequence: CASSRRGTSAGDGKNIQYF. The CDR3 coding sequence is TGTGCCAGCAGCCGGCGCGGGACTAGCGCTGGAGACGGCAAAAACATTCAGTACTTC.

The chain has TRBV14 and TRBJ2-5; D unclear. The CDR3 loop spans 13 amino acids. Trimming took off 2 bases at V and 1 base at J, with 5 bases between the two ends. The V gene's germline CDR1 is SGHDN and CDR2 FVKESK. CDR3 nucleotide sequence: TGTGCCAGCAGCCAAAACTTCCAAGAGACCCAGTACTTC. Translated, it gives CASSQNFQETQYF.

This clonotype was recorded many times. V usage is TRBV20-1 and J usage is TRBJ2-7, with 7 nucleotides matching TRBD1. The trim removed 8 bases at V and 5 bases at J, leaving 12 bases unmatched. This CDR3 has 13 residues. Per germline, CDR1 DFQATT and CDR2 SNEGSKA (reference sequence). CDR3 loop: CSSHGTGVDEQYF. The DNA of the CDR3 is TGCAGTTCCCATGGCACAGGGGTTGACGAGCAGTACTTC.

V gene TRBV19 combines with J gene TRBJ2-1; 10 bases are a match to TRBD2. V lost 6 bases, J lost 7 bases, and 9 bases stayed unmatched. The CDR3 sequence is 15 residues long. Looked up from germline, CDR1 is LNHDA and CDR2 is SQIVND (reference sequence). The CDR3 protein is CASSRSGRAGNEQFF. CDR3 sequence (DNA): TGTGCCAGTAGCCGAAGCGGGAGGGCCGGGAATGAGCAGTTCTTC.

This clonotype was found many times. The J gene is TRBJ2-1, the V gene TRBV29-1; 8 nucleotides match TRBD2. The CDR3 runs to 14 residues. V lost 6 bases to trimming and J lost 3 bases; unmatched junction nucleotides: 7. Germline V gives CDR1 SQVTM, CDR2 ANQGSEA. The CDR3 DNA reads as TGCAGCGTCCCACCGGGAGGGAACTACAATGAGCAGTTCTTC. This encodes CSVPPGGNYNEQFF.

This chain joins TRBV12-5 and TRBJ1-5; D call uncertain. The germline gives CDR1 LGHNT, CDR2 FRNRAP. This CDR3 region has 13 residues. Trimming removed 1 base from V and 7 bases from J, with 8 bases in between. The CDR3 DNA reads TGTGCTAGTGGTTTGGGAGGCTGGCAGCCCCAGCATTTT. This encodes CASGLGGWQPQHF.

The chain links TRBV20-1 to TRBJ1-2; TRBD1 agrees at 11 bases. Per the germline V gene, CDR1 is DFQATT and CDR2 is SNEGSKA (reference sequence). CDR3 length: 14 residues. J gave up 8 bases and V 7 bases, and 12 bases lay outside the gene matches. The chain's CDR3 is CSVSWTGGARGYTF. CDR3 nucleotides: TGCAGTGTTTCCTGGACAGGGGGCGCGCGGGGCTACACCTTC.

The gene calls are TRBV24-1 and TRBJ1-5, with TRBD1 matching over 11 bases. With 2 bases clipped from V and 4 bases from J, the junction kept 3 bases outside the gene matches. CDR3 length equals 16 residues. Germline CDR1 is KGHDR and CDR2 is SFDVKD. The CDR3 coding sequence is TGTGCCACCAGTGATTGGACAGGGGGCGTTAATCAGCCCCAGCATTTT. Translated: CATSDWTGGVNQPQHF.

The V gene is TRBV12-3 or TRBV12-4, the J gene TRBJ2-2; a weak D match, TRBD1 (5 bases). V gave up 5 bases and J gave up 7 bases, with 14 bases separating them. The CDR3 spans 14 residues. CDR3 protein: CASSRSQTGGELFF. Here the CDR3 DNA reads TGTGCCAGCAGTCGAAGCCAAACAGGCGGGGAGCTGTTTTTT.